These 14 T cell receptor beta chains originate from one sample sequenced in a study of CD8+CD57+ T cells in acquired aplastic anemia. The authors sequenced patients whose flow cytometry had shown CD8+CD57+ cell expansion. Genomic DNA acted as the template from which TCR beta VDJ combination and CDR3 sequence profiling were carried out. TCRdb redid the calling of the reads with MiXCR, one entry per CDR3 protein. This table has about 290,000 distinct CDR3 sequences, 45% to 65% appearing once. Material: sorted CD4+, CD8+, or CD8+CD57+ T cells (not recorded which) from PBMCs. These receptors were taken from a human donor with aplastic anemia.

With regard to this clonotype: The junction does not match germline at one end; this may be a read error. V gene TRBV10-3 combines with J gene TRBJ2-3, with a tentative D call TRBD2 (9 bases). The CDR3 extends over 17 amino acids. Germline V gene sequence: CDR1 ENHRY, CDR2 SYGVKD. The CDR3 DNA sequence: TGTGCAATCAGTGACAGGGGCGGGGGGGCGGGCACAGATACGCAGTATTTT. It translates to CAISDRGGGAGTDTQYF.

The genes are TRBV9 and TRBJ2-1, with 14 bases lining up with TRBD2. Looked up from germline, CDR1 is SGDLS and CDR2 is YYNGEE. Germline trimming cut 4 bases from V and 1 base from J; bases unmatched to any gene: 19. This CDR3 is 22 amino acids long. CDR3 in amino acids: CASSHPLRGRTSGRRSYNEQFF. The CDR3 nucleotides are TGTGCCAGCAGCCATCCTCTCCGGGGACGGACTAGCGGGAGGAGGTCCTACAATGAGCAGTTCTTC.

The rearrangement links TRBV24-1 to TRBJ2-3; TRBD1 or TRBD2 may be the D gene (6 bases each). This CDR3 has 11 amino acids. Per germline, CDR1 KGHDR and CDR2 SFDVKD. Trimming cost V 10 bases and J 6 bases, with 10 bases left between them. CDR3 nucleotide sequence: TGTGCCACTGGGGGGCCCGATACGCAGTATTTT. Protein product: CATGGPDTQYF.

The chain has TRBV4-1 and TRBJ1-1; 10 bases map to TRBD1. This CDR3 comprises 12 residues. With 5 bases clipped from V and 11 bases from J, the junction kept 5 bases outside the gene matches. Germline loops: CDR1 MGHRA, CDR2 YSYEKL. The CDR3 DNA reads as TGCGCCAGCAGCTATGGACAGGGGGAGGCTTTCTTT. Amino acids: CASSYGQGEAFF.

Ten or more counts support this clonotype. The chain employs TRBV2 and TRBJ2-5; maybe TRBD1 (5 bases). V was clipped by 5 bases and J by 5 bases, with 9 bases between them. The length of the CDR3 is 12 residues. Germline loops: CDR1 SNHLY, CDR2 FYNNEI. The CDR3 DNA is TGTGCCAGCAGTAAGGGGAAGGAGACCCAGTACTTC. The encoded protein is CASSKGKETQYF.

In its sample, this clonotype was seen many times. This rearrangement joins TRBV7-6 to TRBJ2-5; D is undetermined. Germline CDR1 reads SGHVS; CDR2 reads FNYEAQ. This CDR3 has 14 residues. The V end lost 4 bases, the J end lost 2 bases, and 11 bases lay between the germline ends. The CDR3 bases are TGTGCCAGCAGCTCCCAGGTTTTACAAGAGACCCAGTACTTC. Protein product: CASSSQVLQETQYF.

The V call is TRBV12-3 or TRBV12-4, the J call TRBJ1-1, with 7 bases aligning to TRBD1. The junction had 7 bases not matched to a gene; V was cut back by 6 bases and J by 3 bases. The CDR3 totals 14 residues. The CDR3 coding sequence is TGTGCCAGCAGCTGGCGGGACAGCCACACTGAAGCTTTCTTT. It yields the protein CASSWRDSHTEAFF.

V is TRBV7-9 and J is TRBJ2-2, with 9 bases fitting TRBD1. The CDR3 is 14 amino acids. V gave up 9 bases and J gave up 1 base; unmatched junction bases: 3. Germline CDR1 and CDR2: SEHNR and FQNEAQ (reference sequence). This chain's CDR3 is CARTTGGNTGELFF. CDR3 DNA: TGTGCCAGAACGACAGGGGGGAACACCGGGGAGCTGTTTTTT. Supplemented by reference TRBV7-9 and TRBJ2-2, the full variable domain reads DTGVSQNPRHKITKRGQNVTFRCDPISEHNRLYWYRQTLGQGPEFLTYFQNEAQLEKSRLLSDRFSAERPKGSFSTLEIQRTEQGDSAMYLCARTTGGNTGELFFGEGSRLTVL.

The V and J genes are TRBV6-1 and TRBJ1-6; D remains unclear. CDR3 size: 13 residues. The ends were cut back, 0 bases at V and 5 bases at J, with 2 bases in the middle. The germline gives CDR1 MNHNS, CDR2 SASEGT. The DNA for the CDR3 is TGTGCCAGCAGTGAAGCTAATAATTCACCCCTCCACTTT. Its translation: CASSEANNSPLHF.

The chain recombines TRBV20-1 with TRBJ2-2, with 7 bases matching TRBD2. This CDR3 is built from 14 residues. Germline lookup yields CDR1 DFQATT and CDR2 SNEGSKA (reference sequence). The J segment lost 6 bases and the V segment lost 3 bases, leaving 7 bases of the junction unmatched. The CDR3 DNA reads as TGCAGTGCTAGCGGTCCGGGGAGGGCCGGGGAGCTGTTTTTT. This gives the protein CSASGPGRAGELFF.

This sequence joins TRBV7-2 and TRBJ2-1; unclear D gene. Germline loops: CDR1 SGHTA, CDR2 FQGNSA. CDR3 length: 14 amino acids. The germline V and J ends were trimmed by 6 bases and 2 bases, with 11 bases remaining between them. The CDR3 DNA follows: TGTGCCAGCAGACTAACGTCGGCCTACAATGAGCAGTTCTTC. Translating it yields CASRLTSAYNEQFF. Based on the CDR3 plus reference TRBV7-2 and TRBJ2-1, the full variable domain is GAGVSQSPSNKVTEKGKDVELRCDPISGHTALYWYRQSLGQGLEFLIYFQGNSAPDKSGLPSDRFSAERTGGSVSTLTIQRTQQEDSAVYLCASRLTSAYNEQFFGPGTRLTVL.

This clonotype was observed a handful of times. The chain combines TRBV7-2 with TRBJ2-1; 7 bases are shared with TRBD1. This CDR3 has 13 residues. Per germline, CDR1 SGHTA and CDR2 FQGNSA. V lost 4 bases, J lost 6 bases, and 3 bases stayed unmatched. The CDR3 region is CASSSHRGNEQFF. The DNA of the CDR3 is TGTGCCAGCAGCTCACACAGGGGCAATGAGCAGTTCTTC.

This clonotype was observed a handful of times. The chain is built from TRBV12-3 or TRBV12-4 and TRBJ2-5; tentative D call: TRBD2 (6 bases). Trimming removed 4 bases at V and 9 bases at J, with 18 bases between. This CDR3 contains 14 residues. The CDR3 DNA follows: TGTGCCAGCAGTTGGGACTTGAGCAATCAGCCCCAGTACTTC. Its translation is CASSWDLSNQPQYF.

This chain uses TRBV7-3 with TRBJ1-2; 7 bases are a match to TRBD1. Trimming removed 5 bases from V and 3 bases from J; junction bases left unmatched: 12. Germline CDR1 is SGHTA and CDR2 is FQGTGA. The CDR3 runs to 16 residues. CDR3 in amino acids: CASSQDLTGRDYGYTF. The CDR3 DNA sequence: TGTGCCAGCAGCCAAGATCTGACAGGGCGGGACTATGGCTACACCTTC.